The rows below give T cell receptor beta chains drawn from one sample of a study of T cell changes during pregnancy in multiple sclerosis. Sequencing used immunoSEQ multiplex PCR; TCRdb keeps in-frame clones, though not all of them. Here the sample spans 35,000 to 50,000 clones, roughly 90% being singletons. The sequencing used CD4+ T cells from peripheral blood mononuclear cells, collected in the second trimester of pregnancy. The receptor set was obtained from a female donor with multiple sclerosis, enrolled in a pregnancy study. The CDR3 runs from the conserved cysteine through the conserved F or W. Fields, in order: J gene, D gene, clone size, CDR3 length, V gene, CDR3 DNA, CDR3 protein. A D gene is named only where the DNA matches it firmly. Size is omitted from some rows. Given values are once, few, many or a class for expanded clones.

j_call: TRBJ2-3; d_call: NA; clone_size: NA; cdr3_length: 14; v_call: TRBV7-9; cdr3_nt: TGTGCCAGCAGCCAAGGGAGCTACACAGATACGCAGTATTTT; cdr3_aa: CASSQGSYTDTQYF
j_call: TRBJ1-3; d_call: NA; clone_size: NA; cdr3_length: 14; v_call: TRBV6-1; cdr3_nt: TGTGCCAGCAGCGCTGTGAACGGGGGAAACACCATATATTTT; cdr3_aa: CASSAVNGGNTIYF
j_call: TRBJ2-7; d_call: TRBD1; clone_size: NA; cdr3_length: 12; v_call: TRBV29-1; cdr3_nt: TGCAGCGCCTCCGGGACAGTGTACGAGCAGTACTTC; cdr3_aa: CSASGTVYEQYF
j_call: TRBJ1-5; d_call: TRBD1; clone_size: NA; cdr3_length: 16; v_call: TRBV27; cdr3_nt: TGTGCCAGCAGCTCCAGAGACACAGGGGGTAAGCAGCCCCAGCATTTT; cdr3_aa: CASSSRDTGGKQPQHF
j_call: TRBJ2-5; d_call: NA; clone_size: few; cdr3_length: 15; v_call: TRBV7-7; cdr3_nt: TGTGCTAGCAGCTTAGTAGCTAGCCCTCAGGAGACCCAGTACTTC; cdr3_aa: CASSLVASPQETQYF
j_call: TRBJ1-5; d_call: TRBD1; clone_size: NA; cdr3_length: 15; v_call: TRBV5-6; cdr3_nt: TGTGCCAGCAGCTTAGGACAGGGGGCATATCAGCCCCAGCATTTT; cdr3_aa: CASSLGQGAYQPQHF
j_call: TRBJ1-2; d_call: TRBD1; clone_size: NA; cdr3_length: 12; v_call: TRBV28; cdr3_nt: TGTGCCAGCAGTTTTGGACAGGGCGGCTACACCTTC; cdr3_aa: CASSFGQGGYTF
j_call: TRBJ2-5; d_call: NA; clone_size: NA; cdr3_length: 14; v_call: TRBV5-4; cdr3_nt: TGTGCCAGCAGCTTTCGTTCGGTCCAAGAGACCCAGTACTTC; cdr3_aa: CASSFRSVQETQYF
j_call: TRBJ2-5; d_call: TRBD2; clone_size: NA; cdr3_length: 17; v_call: TRBV28; cdr3_nt: TGTGCCAGCAGACTCTTCTCTAGCGGGAGGGTTCAAGAGACCCAGTACTTC; cdr3_aa: CASRLFSSGRVQETQYF
j_call: TRBJ2-3; d_call: TRBD2; clone_size: NA; cdr3_length: 17; v_call: TRBV7-2; cdr3_nt: TGTGCCAGCAGCTTAGTGGGACTAGCGGTTAGCACAGATACGCAGTATTTT; cdr3_aa: CASSLVGLAVSTDTQYF
j_call: TRBJ2-1; d_call: NA; clone_size: NA; cdr3_length: 15; v_call: TRBV10-2; cdr3_nt: TGCGCCAGCAGTGGACGGCCCCCGGCGGGCAATGAGCAGTTCTTC; cdr3_aa: CASSGRPPAGNEQFF
j_call: TRBJ1-1; d_call: TRBD1; clone_size: NA; cdr3_length: 14; v_call: TRBV5-1; cdr3_nt: TGCGCCAGCAGCTCGGCGGACAGGGCGGTGGAGGCTTTCTTT; cdr3_aa: CASSSADRAVEAFF
j_call: TRBJ2-2; d_call: NA; clone_size: NA; cdr3_length: 14; v_call: TRBV19; cdr3_nt: TGTGCCAGTACGGGCGGGAAGAACACCGGGGAGCTGTTTTTT; cdr3_aa: CASTGGKNTGELFF
j_call: TRBJ2-1; d_call: TRBD2; clone_size: NA; cdr3_length: 18; v_call: TRBV7-9; cdr3_nt: TGTGCCAGCAGCTTAAAACTTCGGCTAGCGGGAGTGAACAATGAGCAGTTCTTC; cdr3_aa: CASSLKLRLAGVNNEQFF
j_call: TRBJ2-1; d_call: NA; clone_size: NA; cdr3_length: 15; v_call: TRBV19; cdr3_nt: TGTGCCAGTACCCGGGACTTTTTCTCCTACAATGAGCAGTTCTTC; cdr3_aa: CASTRDFFSYNEQFF
j_call: TRBJ2-2; d_call: NA; clone_size: once; cdr3_length: 15; v_call: TRBV6-6; cdr3_nt: TGTGCCAGCAGTGTAGTAGTTGCGGGTACCGGGGAGCTGTTTTTT; cdr3_aa: CASSVVVAGTGELFF
j_call: TRBJ1-3; d_call: NA; clone_size: NA; cdr3_length: 16; v_call: TRBV7-9; cdr3_nt: TGTGCCGGCGGACCGACAGGCCTCATCTCTGGAAACACCATATATTTT; cdr3_aa: CAGGPTGLISGNTIYF
j_call: TRBJ2-3; d_call: TRBD2; clone_size: NA; cdr3_length: 17; v_call: TRBV11-3; cdr3_nt: TGTGCCAGCAGCCCCCTGGGTAGCGGGAGGGACACAGATACGCAGTATTTT; cdr3_aa: CASSPLGSGRDTDTQYF
j_call: TRBJ2-6; d_call: TRBD2; clone_size: NA; cdr3_length: 18; v_call: TRBV19; cdr3_nt: TGTGCCAGTAGTATGGGAGTGACCGGGACTAGCGGGTCCAACGTCCTGACTTTC; cdr3_aa: CASSMGVTGTSGSNVLTF
j_call: TRBJ1-6; d_call: NA; clone_size: NA; cdr3_length: 15; v_call: TRBV6-5; cdr3_nt: TGTGCCAGCAGTCCTAAACGGTCCTATAATTCACCCCTCCACTTT; cdr3_aa: CASSPKRSYNSPLHF
j_call: TRBJ2-5; d_call: NA; clone_size: once; cdr3_length: 14; v_call: TRBV7-9; cdr3_nt: TGTGCCAGCAGCTTAGGAGGGATCTCGGGGACCCAGTACTTC; cdr3_aa: CASSLGGISGTQYF
j_call: TRBJ2-7; d_call: TRBD1; clone_size: once; cdr3_length: 16; v_call: TRBV15; cdr3_nt: TGTGCCACCAGCGGCTGGACAGGGGAAAGCTCCTACGAGCAGTACTTC; cdr3_aa: CATSGWTGESSYEQYF
j_call: TRBJ2-7; d_call: TRBD1; clone_size: NA; cdr3_length: 15; v_call: TRBV5-6; cdr3_nt: TGTGCCAGCAGCATGCAGGGGGCGAGCTCCTACGAGCAGTACTTC; cdr3_aa: CASSMQGASSYEQYF
j_call: TRBJ2-3; d_call: TRBD1; clone_size: NA; cdr3_length: 13; v_call: TRBV29-1; cdr3_nt: TGCAGCGCTGGGACAGAAAACACAGATACGCAGTATTTT; cdr3_aa: CSAGTENTDTQYF
j_call: TRBJ2-7; d_call: NA; clone_size: NA; cdr3_length: 15; v_call: TRBV5-1; cdr3_nt: TGCGCCAGCAGCTTGGCAACCGGACTCTTGGGGGAGCAGTACTTC; cdr3_aa: CASSLATGLLGEQYF
j_call: TRBJ2-1; d_call: TRBD1; clone_size: NA; cdr3_length: 12; v_call: TRBV7-9; cdr3_nt: TGTGCCAGCAGCTTAGAATGGACAGGGGAGTTCTTC; cdr3_aa: CASSLEWTGEFF
j_call: TRBJ1-4; d_call: TRBD1; clone_size: NA; cdr3_length: 16; v_call: TRBV7-2; cdr3_nt: TGTGCCAGCAGCTTTCGCACAGGGGCAACTAATGAAAAACTGTTTTTT; cdr3_aa: CASSFRTGATNEKLFF
j_call: TRBJ1-5; d_call: TRBD1; clone_size: few; cdr3_length: 13; v_call: TRBV28; cdr3_nt: TGTGCCAGCAGTGACAGGGGGGTTCAGCCCCAGCATTTT; cdr3_aa: CASSDRGVQPQHF
j_call: TRBJ2-7; d_call: NA; clone_size: NA; cdr3_length: 14; v_call: TRBV6-6; cdr3_nt: TGTGCCAGCAGTTACGGACAGAACTCCTACGAGCAGTACTTC; cdr3_aa: CASSYGQNSYEQYF
j_call: TRBJ1-2; d_call: NA; clone_size: NA; cdr3_length: 14; v_call: TRBV5-4; cdr3_nt: TGTGCCAGCACCGAGGGGACGGGGGGTGGTGGCTACACCTTC; cdr3_aa: CASTEGTGGGGYTF
j_call: TRBJ2-2; d_call: NA; clone_size: NA; cdr3_length: 11; v_call: TRBV14; cdr3_nt: TGTGTCCCGCCGAGCGGTGGGGAGCTGTTTTTT; cdr3_aa: CVPPSGGELFF
j_call: TRBJ1-5; d_call: TRBD1; clone_size: few; cdr3_length: 16; v_call: TRBV7-8; cdr3_nt: TGTGCCAGCAGCTTTAAAGTCGGACAGGGCAATCAGCCCCAGCATTTT; cdr3_aa: CASSFKVGQGNQPQHF
j_call: TRBJ1-5; d_call: NA; clone_size: NA; cdr3_length: 14; v_call: TRBV6-1; cdr3_nt: TGTGCCAGCAGTGATGCAGGGAAGAATCAGCCCCAACATTTT; cdr3_aa: CASSDAGKNQPQHF
j_call: TRBJ1-1; d_call: TRBD1; clone_size: NA; cdr3_length: 15; v_call: TRBV5-4; cdr3_nt: TGTGCCACCAAAACAGGGGGCGTTGCAAGCACTGAAGCTTTCTTT; cdr3_aa: CATKTGGVASTEAFF
j_call: TRBJ1-1; d_call: NA; clone_size: once; cdr3_length: 14; v_call: TRBV6-1; cdr3_nt: TGTGTCAGCGTATACCTAGGGCGGGACACTGAAGCTTTCTTT; cdr3_aa: CVSVYLGRDTEAFF
j_call: TRBJ1-2; d_call: NA; clone_size: NA; cdr3_length: 16; v_call: TRBV6-5; cdr3_nt: TGTGCCAGCAGTTACCGAACAGGGAGGGTAGGCTATGGCTACACCTTC; cdr3_aa: CASSYRTGRVGYGYTF
j_call: TRBJ2-3; d_call: TRBD1; clone_size: few; cdr3_length: 17; v_call: TRBV5-1; cdr3_nt: TGCGCCAGCAGCTTGGTTCAGGGGGCTATGGGCACAGATACGCAGTATTTT; cdr3_aa: CASSLVQGAMGTDTQYF
j_call: TRBJ1-1; d_call: NA; clone_size: NA; cdr3_length: 15; v_call: TRBV19; cdr3_nt: TGTGCCAGTAGTATAGACTCAGGGATGAACACTGAAGCTTTCTTT; cdr3_aa: CASSIDSGMNTEAFF
j_call: TRBJ2-1; d_call: TRBD2; clone_size: few; cdr3_length: 18; v_call: TRBV7-9; cdr3_nt: TGTGCCAGCAGTCTCCCCCCTCGACTAGCGGGATCCTACAATGAGCAGTTCTTC; cdr3_aa: CASSLPPRLAGSYNEQFF
j_call: TRBJ2-7; d_call: TRBD1; clone_size: NA; cdr3_length: 20; v_call: TRBV18; cdr3_nt: TGTGCCAGCTCACGAAATCAACAGGGGGCATCCCCCTTCATTTCGTACGAGCAGTACTTC; cdr3_aa: CASSRNQQGASPFISYEQYF
j_call: TRBJ2-7; d_call: NA; clone_size: NA; cdr3_length: 14; v_call: TRBV4-2; cdr3_nt: TGTGCCAGCAGCCAAGATCTAGGCGACTACGAGCAGTACTTC; cdr3_aa: CASSQDLGDYEQYF
j_call: TRBJ2-3; d_call: NA; clone_size: NA; cdr3_length: 15; v_call: TRBV9; cdr3_nt: TGTGCCAGCAGCGCCCAGCCGGGTAGCACAGATACGCAGTATTTT; cdr3_aa: CASSAQPGSTDTQYF
j_call: TRBJ2-3; d_call: TRBD2; clone_size: once; cdr3_length: 18; v_call: TRBV10-2; cdr3_nt: TGCGCCAGCAGTGGCCCTAGCGGGAGGTGGAAAAGCACAGATACGCAGTATTTT; cdr3_aa: CASSGPSGRWKSTDTQYF
j_call: TRBJ2-1; d_call: NA; clone_size: NA; cdr3_length: 13; v_call: TRBV5-1; cdr3_nt: TGCGCCAGCAGCTTGGAGGAGGCAAATGAGCAGTTCTTC; cdr3_aa: CASSLEEANEQFF
j_call: TRBJ2-5; d_call: NA; clone_size: NA; cdr3_length: 14; v_call: TRBV27; cdr3_nt: TGTGCCAGCAGTTCTCGTCAGGGCAGGGGGACCCAGTACTTC; cdr3_aa: CASSSRQGRGTQYF
j_call: TRBJ2-5; d_call: TRBD2; clone_size: few; cdr3_length: 15; v_call: TRBV27; cdr3_nt: TGTGCCAGCAGTTCCAGACTAGCGGGGCAAGAGACCCAGTACTTC; cdr3_aa: CASSSRLAGQETQYF
j_call: TRBJ2-1; d_call: TRBD2; clone_size: NA; cdr3_length: 18; v_call: TRBV5-1; cdr3_nt: TGCGCCAGCAGCTTACGGACTAGCGGGACTAGCTCCTACAATGAGCAGTTCTTC; cdr3_aa: CASSLRTSGTSSYNEQFF
j_call: TRBJ2-7; d_call: TRBD2; clone_size: NA; cdr3_length: 14; v_call: TRBV30; cdr3_nt: TGTGCCTGGAGTAGAGGGGCTAGCGGGGCCGAGCAGTACTTC; cdr3_aa: CAWSRGASGAEQYF
j_call: TRBJ2-2; d_call: TRBD2; clone_size: NA; cdr3_length: 16; v_call: TRBV7-9; cdr3_nt: TGTGCCAGCAGGTCCGGGACTAGCGGGGGGACCGGGGAGCTGTTTTTT; cdr3_aa: CASRSGTSGGTGELFF